These 19 T cell receptor beta chains share one sample of origin, sequenced in a study of T cell changes during pregnancy in multiple sclerosis. TCRdb's table, derived via immunoSEQ multiplex PCR, lists solely in-frame clones and lacks some. In the table there are some 140,000 clones, about 95% of which are singletons. Sample: peripheral blood, taken after pregnancy. These receptors were obtained from a female donor with multiple sclerosis, enrolled in a pregnancy study.

The rearrangement uses TRBV5-1 and TRBJ2-2, with 7 bases that match TRBD2. V lost 0 bases and J lost 0; bases outside the gene matches: 2. This CDR3 has 16 residues. The germline V gene encodes CDR1 SGHRS and CDR2 YFSETQ. CDR3 nucleotides: TGCGCCAGCAGCTTGGCCGGGACTACGAACACCGGGGAGCTGTTTTTT. It yields the protein CASSLAGTTNTGELFF.

The chain links TRBV7-9 to TRBJ1-2; tentative D call: TRBD1 (5 bases). CDR1 is SEHNR and CDR2 is FQNEAQ in the germline V gene (reference sequence). The CDR3 length is 15 residues. The V gene lost 5 bases and the J gene lost 0 bases, with 13 bases spanning the gap. The DNA of the CDR3 is TGTGCCAGCAGCCAACAGGCGCCAGCTAACTATGGCTACACCTTC. Protein product: CASSQQAPANYGYTF.

This chain uses TRBV18 with TRBJ2-4; unclear D gene. Germline CDR1 and CDR2: KGHSH and LQKENI. V was clipped by 3 bases and J by 2 bases, with 14 bases between them. This CDR3 comprises 16 residues. CDR3 amino acids: CASSPSQVETKNIQYF. The CDR3 DNA reads as TGTGCCAGCTCACCCTCCCAGGTTGAAACCAAAAACATTCAGTACTTC. Filled out from reference TRBV18 and TRBJ2-4, the complete variable domain reads NAGVMQNPRHLVRRRGQEARLRCSPMKGHSHVYWYRQLPEEGLKFMVYLQKENIIDESGMPKERFSAEFPKEGPSILRIQQVVRGDSAAYFCASSPSQVETKNIQYFGAGTRLSVL.

The chain recombines TRBV6-1 with TRBJ1-2; D gene uncertain. This CDR3 has 15 amino acids. Germline CDR1 reads MNHNS; CDR2 reads SASEGT. Between the trimmed V and J ends, which lost 3 bases and 0 bases, there was a span of 11 bases. CDR3 loop: CASSDRRLANYGYTF. The CDR3 bases are TGTGCCAGCAGTGACAGGAGACTAGCTAACTATGGCTACACCTTC.

This sequence joins TRBV5-1 and TRBJ2-3; tentatively, D is TRBD2 (6 bases). V was pared by 6 bases and J by 6 bases, with 14 bases between. Germline V gives CDR1 SGHRS, CDR2 YFSETQ. This CDR3 is 13 amino acids long. CDR3 coding DNA: TGCGCCAGCACCCCCGGAGGGTCGGATACGCAGTATTTT. Protein: CASTPGGSDTQYF. The whole variable domain, filled in from reference TRBV5-1 and TRBJ2-3, reads KAGVTQTPRYLIKTRGQQVTLSCSPISGHRSVSWYQQTPGQGLQFLFEYFSETQRNKGNFPGRFSGRQFSNSRSEMNVSTLELGDSALYLCASTPGGSDTQYFGPGTRLTVL.

The rearrangement uses TRBV6-6 and TRBJ1-3, with no clear D. Germline V gene sequence: CDR1 MNHNY, CDR2 SVGAGI (reference sequence). CDR3 length: 14 residues. V dropped 2 bases and J dropped 0 bases, with 5 bases sitting between them. The CDR3 sequence: CASSYESSGNTIYF. Written as DNA, the CDR3 is TGTGCCAGCAGTTACGAGAGCTCTGGAAACACCATATATTTT.

The chain couples TRBV5-1 to TRBJ2-7, with 7 bases that match TRBD2. The junction had 8 bases not matched to a gene; V was cut back by 1 base and J by 4 bases. This CDR3 has 15 residues. From germline, CDR1 is SGHRS and CDR2 YFSETQ. CDR3 in DNA: TGCGCCAGCAGCTTGATGGCGGGAGTGGGTTACGAGCAGTACTTC. Protein: CASSLMAGVGYEQYF.

The V gene is TRBV28, the J gene TRBJ1-3; D not resolved. Trimming cost V 5 bases and J 0 bases, with 8 bases left between them. Germline CDR1 is MDHEN and CDR2 is SYDVKM. There are 14 residues in the CDR3. In nucleotides, the CDR3 is TGTGCCAGCAGTCAGGCCGCCTCTGGAAACACCATATATTTT. Its protein product is CASSQAASGNTIYF.

V and J are TRBV19 and TRBJ1-2, with D tentatively TRBD1 (6 bases). In germline, CDR1 is LNHDA, CDR2 SQIVND (reference sequence). V was cut by 9 bases and J by 4 bases, with 18 bases left in between. This CDR3 spans 14 amino acids. CDR3 in amino acids: CASRTGSLTYGYTF. The CDR3 coding sequence is TGTGCCAGCCGCACAGGGTCCCTGACCTATGGCTACACCTTC.

About this clone itself: Other DNA sequences of this sample code for an identical CDR3. V usage is TRBV9 and J usage is TRBJ2-5; TRBD1 matches 12 bases. This CDR3 spans 15 amino acids. CDR1 and CDR2 (germline): SGDLS, YYNGEE. Trimming took 4 bases from V and 5 from J; bases not matched to a gene: 6. CDR3 region: CASSPGQGARETQYF. As DNA, the CDR3 is TGTGCCAGCAGCCCGGGACAGGGGGCCCGGGAGACCCAGTACTTC.

This chain connects TRBV5-1 to TRBJ2-7, with 7 bases that match TRBD1. CDR1 is SGHRS, CDR2 YFSETQ, per germline. J gave up 5 bases and V 3 bases, and 8 bases lay outside the gene matches. CDR3 length equals 14 residues. CDR3 region: CASSWRQGSDEQYF. The CDR3 DNA is TGCGCCAGCAGCTGGCGACAGGGATCCGACGAGCAGTACTTC.

This chain links TRBV7-8 with TRBJ2-1; TRBD1 is a possible D gene (5 bases). V lost 5 bases to trimming and J lost 0 bases, with 17 bases between them. The CDR3 totals 17 residues. Looked up from germline, CDR1 is SGHVS and CDR2 is FQNEAQ. The CDR3, as DNA: TGTGCCAGCAGCCCTCGGAAGGGGCTTAGCTCCTACAATGAGCAGTTCTTC. Translating gives CASSPRKGLSSYNEQFF.

The chain links TRBV19 to TRBJ1-1; 7 bases fit TRBD1. Germline lookup yields CDR1 LNHDA and CDR2 SQIVND (reference sequence). The CDR3 extends over 16 amino acids. Trimming took 5 bases from V and 1 from J; bases not matched to a gene: 10. The CDR3 region has the DNA TGTGCCAGTAGTTCTCAGGCCGGGACAGCGAACACTGAAGCTTTCTTT. It encodes CASSSQAGTANTEAFF. Combining the CDR3 with reference TRBV19 and TRBJ1-1 gives the whole variable domain DGGITQSPKYLFRKEGQNVTLSCEQNLNHDAMYWYRQDPGQGLRLIYYSQIVNDFQKGDIAEGYSVSREKKESFPLTVTSAQKNPTAFYLCASSSQAGTANTEAFFGQGTRLTVV.

The J gene is TRBJ1-1, the V gene TRBV19; tentative D call: TRBD1 (5 bases). Germline loops: CDR1 LNHDA, CDR2 SQIVND (reference sequence). There are 13 residues in the CDR3. The V gene lost 6 bases and the J gene lost 4 bases, with 12 bases spanning the gap. CDR3: CASSTGRATEAFF. CDR3 in DNA: TGTGCCAGTAGCACAGGTCGGGCCACTGAAGCTTTCTTT.

The rearrangement joins TRBV30 to TRBJ2-1; 9 nucleotides line up with TRBD2. The CDR3 is 15 residues long. The junction had 6 bases not matched to a gene; V was cut back by 3 bases and J by 3 bases. Per germline, CDR1 GTSNPN and CDR2 SVGIG (reference sequence). Written as DNA, the CDR3 is TGTGCCTGGAGGGATATAGCGGGAGTCTACAATGAGCAGTTCTTC. Translation: CAWRDIAGVYNEQFF.

The rearrangement links TRBV9 to TRBJ2-6, with D possibly being TRBD1 (6 bases). V was clipped by 2 bases and J by 0 bases, with 15 bases between them. The CDR3 extends over 18 amino acids. Germline lookup yields CDR1 SGDLS and CDR2 YYNGEE. The CDR3 reads CASSVGGASRSGANVLTF. The CDR3 DNA reads as TGTGCCAGCAGCGTTGGGGGCGCTTCCCGCTCTGGGGCCAACGTCCTGACTTTC.

In its sample, this clone was seen once. This chain uses TRBV19 with TRBJ1-4; no definite D call. This CDR3 contains 14 residues. V was pared by 5 bases and J by 8 bases, with 15 bases between. Germline lookup yields CDR1 LNHDA and CDR2 SQIVND (reference sequence). The CDR3 nucleotides are TGTGCCAGTAGTGGCCGCGGCATGGAGGAAAAACTGTTTTTT. Translation: CASSGRGMEEKLFF.

The chain links TRBV7-8 to TRBJ2-7; TRBD2 matches at 7 bases. Germline V lookup: CDR1 SGHVS, CDR2 FQNEAQ. The CDR3 runs to 15 residues. After removal of 2 bases from V and 0 bases from J, the junction contained 4 bases not matched to a gene. CDR3 region: CASSLRRESSYEQYF. The DNA for the CDR3 is TGTGCCAGCAGCTTAAGGCGGGAGAGCTCCTACGAGCAGTACTTC.

The chain links TRBV7-2 to TRBJ2-7, with TRBD2 identical over 8 bases. The germline V gene encodes CDR1 SGHTA and CDR2 FQGNSA. V shed 1 base and J 2 bases; nucleotides not matched to a gene: 7. This CDR3 region has 16 residues. DNA of the CDR3: TGTGCCAGCAGCTTAGGCCCGTCAGCGGGGGCCTACGAGCAGTACTTC. Amino acids: CASSLGPSAGAYEQYF.